This TCR beta chain was captured in a study of T cell changes during pregnancy in multiple sclerosis. Clones were read by immunoSEQ multiplex PCR, and TCRdb kept only the in-frame ones, dropping some. The sample includes under 130,000 clones, roughly nine tenths of them seen just once. Germline V gives CDR1 MRHNA, CDR2 SNTAGT. The V segment lost 5 bases and the J segment 7 bases; nucleotides outside the gene matches: 7. CDR3 size: 13 residues. The chain recombines TRBV6-4 with TRBJ1-2, with TRBD1 matching 7 bases. This specimen consisted of peripheral blood, obtained after pregnancy. The sequence was collected from a female donor with multiple sclerosis, enrolled in a pregnancy study. The CDR3, as DNA: TGTGCCAGCAGTAGATCCGGGACAGTTGGCTACACCTTC. Encoded protein: CASSRSGTVGYTF.